This TCR beta chain was profiled in a study of cytomegalovirus exposure and HLA in healthy donors. Whole-study findings and limits: In a later analysis, TCR beta V- and J-gene trimming showed a link to a missense DCLRE1C variant. The study reported that TCR beta sequences accurately predicted HLA-A and HLA-B alleles in most subjects.

The germline V gene has CDR1 MDHEN and CDR2 SYDVKM. J lost 0 bases, V lost 8 bases, and 13 bases had no gene match. The length of the CDR3 is 17 residues. This clone came up a few times. Antigen: not known. The PCR used 60 Vbeta and 13 Jbeta primers. Libraries were prepared by immunoSEQ multiplex PCR; TCRdb keeps only in-frame clonotypes and omits some of them. The sample has approximately 110,000 clones, 74% seen once. The sequenced sample was PBMCs. This receptor was obtained from a woman aged 50 to 65 in good health and CMV-seropositive. The rearrangement uses TRBV28 and TRBJ2-1; 7 bases match TRBD1. The chain's CDR3 is CASGNPDRPSSYNEQFF. DNA for the CDR3: TGTGCCAGCGGAAACCCGGACAGGCCGAGCTCCTACAATGAGCAGTTCTTC.